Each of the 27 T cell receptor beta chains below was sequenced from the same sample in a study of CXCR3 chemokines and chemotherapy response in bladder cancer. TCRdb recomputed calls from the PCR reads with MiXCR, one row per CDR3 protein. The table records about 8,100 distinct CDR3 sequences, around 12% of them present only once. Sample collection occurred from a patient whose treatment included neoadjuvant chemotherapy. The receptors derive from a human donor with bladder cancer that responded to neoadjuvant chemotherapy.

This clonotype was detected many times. CDR3: CASIHRDSYGYTF. The CDR3 DNA reads as TGTGCCAGCATTCACAGGGACAGTTATGGCTACACCTTC. The V gene is TRBV5-6, the J gene TRBJ1-2, with 7 bases fitting TRBD1. CDR1 is SGHDT and CDR2 is YYEEEE in the germline V gene. This CDR3 spans 13 amino acids. Trimming at V came to 6 bases and at J to 5 bases, leaving 7 bases not matched to a gene.

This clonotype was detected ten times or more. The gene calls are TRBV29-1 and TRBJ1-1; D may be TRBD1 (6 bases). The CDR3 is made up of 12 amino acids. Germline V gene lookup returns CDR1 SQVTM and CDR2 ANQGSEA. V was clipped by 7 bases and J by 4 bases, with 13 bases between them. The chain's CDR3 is CSAGGGSTEAFF. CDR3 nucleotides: TGCAGCGCCGGCGGGGGCAGCACTGAAGCTTTCTTT.

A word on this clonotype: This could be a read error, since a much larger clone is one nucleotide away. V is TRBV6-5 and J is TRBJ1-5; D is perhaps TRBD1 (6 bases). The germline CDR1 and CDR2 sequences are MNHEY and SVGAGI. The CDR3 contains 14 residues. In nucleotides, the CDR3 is TGTGCCAGCAGTCAGGGGTATGGCAATCAGTCCCAGCATTTT. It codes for CASSQGYGNQSQHF.

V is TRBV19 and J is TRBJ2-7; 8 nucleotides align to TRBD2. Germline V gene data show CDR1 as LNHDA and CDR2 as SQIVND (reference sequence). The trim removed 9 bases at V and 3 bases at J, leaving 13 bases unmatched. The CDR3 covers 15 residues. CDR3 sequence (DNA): TGTGCCAGCACTAGAGCGGGGGCCGGGGGCTACGAGCAGTACTTC. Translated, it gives CASTRAGAGGYEQYF.

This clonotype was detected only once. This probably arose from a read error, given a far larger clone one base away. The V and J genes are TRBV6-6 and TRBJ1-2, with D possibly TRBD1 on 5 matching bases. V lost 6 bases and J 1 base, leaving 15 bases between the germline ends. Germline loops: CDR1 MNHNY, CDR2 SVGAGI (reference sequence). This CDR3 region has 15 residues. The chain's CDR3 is CASSRHRGRNYGYTF. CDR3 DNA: TGTGCCAGCAGCCGTCACCGGGGCCGTAACTATGGCTACACCTTC.

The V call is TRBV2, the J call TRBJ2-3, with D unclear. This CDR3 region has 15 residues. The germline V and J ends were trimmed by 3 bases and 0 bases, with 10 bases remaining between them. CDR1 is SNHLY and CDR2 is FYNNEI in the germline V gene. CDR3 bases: TGTGCCAGCAGTGATGACGGGCGGAGCACAGATACGCAGTATTTT. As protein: CASSDDGRSTDTQYF.

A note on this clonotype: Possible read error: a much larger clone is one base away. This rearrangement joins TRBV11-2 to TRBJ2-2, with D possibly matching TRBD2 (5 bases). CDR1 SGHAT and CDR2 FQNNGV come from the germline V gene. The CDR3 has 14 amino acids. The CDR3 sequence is CASSLALNTGELLF. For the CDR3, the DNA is TGTGCCAGCAGCTTAGCGCTGAACACCGGGGAGCTGCTTTTT. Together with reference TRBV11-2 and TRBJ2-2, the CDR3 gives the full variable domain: EAGVAQSPRYKIIEKRQSVAFWCNPISGHATLYWYQQILGQGPKLLIQFQNNGVVDDSQLPKDRFSAERLKGVDSTLKIQPAKLEDSAVYLCASSLALNTGELLFGEGSRLTVL.

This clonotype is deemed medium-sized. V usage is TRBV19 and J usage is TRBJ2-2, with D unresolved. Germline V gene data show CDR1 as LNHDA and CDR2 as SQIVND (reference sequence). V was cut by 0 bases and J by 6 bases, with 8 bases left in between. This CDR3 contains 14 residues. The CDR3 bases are TGTGCCAGTAGTATAGATCGGCTCGCCGGGGAGCTGTTTTTT. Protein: CASSIDRLAGELFF.

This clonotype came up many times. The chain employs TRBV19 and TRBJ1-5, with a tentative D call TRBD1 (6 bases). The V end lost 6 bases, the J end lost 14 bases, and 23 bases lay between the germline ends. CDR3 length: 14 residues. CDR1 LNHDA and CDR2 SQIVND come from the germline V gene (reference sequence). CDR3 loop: CASRLRGASAPEHF. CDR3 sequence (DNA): TGTGCCAGTAGGCTCAGGGGAGCCTCAGCCCCAGAGCATTTT.

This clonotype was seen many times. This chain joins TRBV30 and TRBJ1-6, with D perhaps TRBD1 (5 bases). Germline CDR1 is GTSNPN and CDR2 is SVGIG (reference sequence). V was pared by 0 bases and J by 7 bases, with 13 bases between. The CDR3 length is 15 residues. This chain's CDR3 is CAWSVGGKANSPLHF. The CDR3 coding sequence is TGTGCCTGGAGTGTGGGGGGAAAGGCCAATTCACCCCTCCACTTT.

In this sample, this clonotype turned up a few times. CDR3 sequence reads: CASSLPLNTEAFF. For the CDR3, the DNA is TGTGCCAGCAGCTTGCCCCTGAACACTGAAGCTTTCTTT. V usage is TRBV5-4 and J usage is TRBJ1-1, with no clear D. CDR1 and CDR2 (germline): SGHNT, YYREEE (reference sequence). V lost 1 base and J 0 bases, leaving 4 bases between the germline ends. There are 13 residues in the CDR3.

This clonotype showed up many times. In DNA form, the CDR3 reads TGTGCCAGCAGCGACCCGGGACAGGGGTCTTATAATTCACCCCTCCACTTT. This codes for CASSDPGQGSYNSPLHF. The chain links TRBV6-6 to TRBJ1-6; 10 positions match TRBD1. J was trimmed by 4 bases and V by 6 bases; bases with no gene match: 9. This CDR3 spans 17 amino acids. Germline V CDR1 and CDR2: MNHNY, SVGAGI (reference sequence).

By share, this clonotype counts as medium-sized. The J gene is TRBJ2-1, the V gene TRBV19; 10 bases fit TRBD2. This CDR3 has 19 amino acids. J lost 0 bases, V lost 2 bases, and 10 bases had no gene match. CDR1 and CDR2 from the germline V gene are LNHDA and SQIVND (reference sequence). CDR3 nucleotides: TGTGCCAGTAGTATAAGGGCTAGCGGGGGCCTTAGCTCCTACAATGAGCAGTTCTTC. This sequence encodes CASSIRASGGLSSYNEQFF. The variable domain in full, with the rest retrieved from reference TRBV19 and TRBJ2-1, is DGGITQSPKYLFRKEGQNVTLSCEQNLNHDAMYWYRQDPGQGLRLIYYSQIVNDFQKGDIAEGYSVSREKKESFPLTVTSAQKNPTAFYLCASSIRASGGLSSYNEQFFGPGTRLTVL.

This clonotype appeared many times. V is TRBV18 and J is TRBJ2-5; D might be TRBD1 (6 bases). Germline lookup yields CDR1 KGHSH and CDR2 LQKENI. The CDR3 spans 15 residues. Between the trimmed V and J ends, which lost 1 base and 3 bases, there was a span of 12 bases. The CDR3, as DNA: TGTGCCAGCTCACCACTTTTGAACAGGGAAGAGACCCAGTACTTC. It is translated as CASSPLLNREETQYF. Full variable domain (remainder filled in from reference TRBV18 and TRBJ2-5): NAGVMQNPRHLVRRRGQEARLRCSPMKGHSHVYWYRQLPEEGLKFMVYLQKENIIDESGMPKERFSAEFPKEGPSILRIQQVVRGDSAAYFCASSPLLNREETQYFGPGTRLLVL.

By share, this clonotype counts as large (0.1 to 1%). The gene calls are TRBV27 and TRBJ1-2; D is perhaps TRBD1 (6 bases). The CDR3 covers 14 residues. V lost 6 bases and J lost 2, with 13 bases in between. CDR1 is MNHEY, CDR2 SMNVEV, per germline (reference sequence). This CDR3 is CASRVQGANYGYTF. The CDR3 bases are TGTGCCAGCAGAGTACAGGGCGCCAACTATGGCTACACCTTC.

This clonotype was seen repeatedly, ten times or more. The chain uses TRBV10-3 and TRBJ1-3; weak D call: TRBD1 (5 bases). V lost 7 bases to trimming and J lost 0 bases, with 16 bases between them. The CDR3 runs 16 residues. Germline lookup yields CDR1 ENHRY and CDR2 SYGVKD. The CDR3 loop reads CAIKAGGGISGNTIYF. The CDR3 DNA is TGTGCCATCAAGGCTGGGGGGGGAATCTCTGGAAACACCATATATTTT.

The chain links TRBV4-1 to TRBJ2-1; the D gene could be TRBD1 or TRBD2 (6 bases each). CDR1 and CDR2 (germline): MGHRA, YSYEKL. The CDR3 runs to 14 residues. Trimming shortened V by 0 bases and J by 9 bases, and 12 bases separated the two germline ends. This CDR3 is CASSQDWGAGEQFF. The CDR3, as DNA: TGCGCCAGCAGCCAAGATTGGGGGGCAGGTGAGCAGTTCTTC.

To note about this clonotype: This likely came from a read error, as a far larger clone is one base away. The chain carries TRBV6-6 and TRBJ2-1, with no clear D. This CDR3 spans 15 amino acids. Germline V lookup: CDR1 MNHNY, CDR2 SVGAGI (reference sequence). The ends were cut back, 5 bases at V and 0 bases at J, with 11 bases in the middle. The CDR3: CASSESSSSYNEQFF. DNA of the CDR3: TGTGCCAGCAGTGAAAGCTCCAGCTCCTACAATGAGCAGTTCTTC.

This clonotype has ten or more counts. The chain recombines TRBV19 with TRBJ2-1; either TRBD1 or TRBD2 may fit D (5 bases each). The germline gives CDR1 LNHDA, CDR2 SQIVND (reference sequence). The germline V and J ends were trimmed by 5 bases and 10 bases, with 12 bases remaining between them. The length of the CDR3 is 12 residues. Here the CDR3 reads CASSPPGPEQFF. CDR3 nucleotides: TGTGCCAGTAGTCCCCCGGGACCCGAGCAGTTCTTC.

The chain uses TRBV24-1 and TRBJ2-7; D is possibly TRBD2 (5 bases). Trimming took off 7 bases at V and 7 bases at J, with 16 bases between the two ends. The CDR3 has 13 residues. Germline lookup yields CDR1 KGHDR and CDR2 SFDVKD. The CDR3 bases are TGTGCCACCAGGGGGTCGGACTCCGGAGAGCAGTACTTC. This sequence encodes CATRGSDSGEQYF.

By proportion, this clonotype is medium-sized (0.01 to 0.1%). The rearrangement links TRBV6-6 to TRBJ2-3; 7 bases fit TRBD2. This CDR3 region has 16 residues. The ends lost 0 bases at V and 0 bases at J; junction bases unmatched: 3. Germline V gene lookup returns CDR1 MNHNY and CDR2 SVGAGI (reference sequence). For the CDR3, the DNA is TGTGCCAGCAGTTACTCCAGCGGGATTAGCACAGATACGCAGTATTTT. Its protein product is CASSYSSGISTDTQYF.

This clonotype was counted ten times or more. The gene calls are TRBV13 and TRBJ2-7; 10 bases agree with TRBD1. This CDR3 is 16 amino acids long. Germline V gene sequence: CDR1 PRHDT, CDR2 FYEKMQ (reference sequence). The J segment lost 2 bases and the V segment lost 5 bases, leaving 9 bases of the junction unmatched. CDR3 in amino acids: CASSPPRGQGAYEQYF. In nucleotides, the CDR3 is TGTGCCAGCAGCCCTCCCCGCGGACAGGGGGCCTACGAGCAGTACTTC.

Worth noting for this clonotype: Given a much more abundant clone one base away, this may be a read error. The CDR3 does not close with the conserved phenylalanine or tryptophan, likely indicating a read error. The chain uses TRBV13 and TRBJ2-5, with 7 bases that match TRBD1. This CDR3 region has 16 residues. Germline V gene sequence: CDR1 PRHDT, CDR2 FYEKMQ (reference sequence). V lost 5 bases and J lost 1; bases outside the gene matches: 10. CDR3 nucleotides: TGTGCCAGCAGCGCGTCCGGACAGGCACTCCAAGAGACCCAGTACATC. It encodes CASSASGQALQETQYI.

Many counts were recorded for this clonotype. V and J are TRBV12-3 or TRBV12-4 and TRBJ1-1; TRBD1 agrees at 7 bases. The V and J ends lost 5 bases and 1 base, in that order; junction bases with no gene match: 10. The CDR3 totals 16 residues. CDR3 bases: TGTGCCAGCAGTACAAAGGGGACAGCGGGGAACACTGAAGCTTTCTTT. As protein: CASSTKGTAGNTEAFF.

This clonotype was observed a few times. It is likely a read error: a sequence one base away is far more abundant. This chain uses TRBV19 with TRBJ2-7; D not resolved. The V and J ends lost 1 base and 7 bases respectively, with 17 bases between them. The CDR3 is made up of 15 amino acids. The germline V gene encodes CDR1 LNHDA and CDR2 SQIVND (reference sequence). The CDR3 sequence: CASSIVINQMNEQYF. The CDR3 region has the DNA TGTGCCAGTAGTATAGTGATTAATCAGATGAATGAGCAGTACTTC.

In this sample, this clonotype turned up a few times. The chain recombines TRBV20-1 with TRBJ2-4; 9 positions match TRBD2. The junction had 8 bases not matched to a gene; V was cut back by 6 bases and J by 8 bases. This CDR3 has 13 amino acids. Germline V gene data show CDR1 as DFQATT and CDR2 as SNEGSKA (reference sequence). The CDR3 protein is CSALAGPRDIQYF. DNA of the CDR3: TGCAGTGCCCTAGCGGGGCCGAGGGACATTCAGTACTTC.

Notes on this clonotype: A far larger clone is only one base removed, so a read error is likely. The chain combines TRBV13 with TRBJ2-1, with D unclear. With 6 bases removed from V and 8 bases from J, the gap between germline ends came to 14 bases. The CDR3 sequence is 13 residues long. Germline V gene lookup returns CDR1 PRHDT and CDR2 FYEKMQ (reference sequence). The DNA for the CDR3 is TGTGCCAGCAGATCGTCGGGCCAGGATGAGCAGTTCTTC. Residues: CASRSSGQDEQFF.